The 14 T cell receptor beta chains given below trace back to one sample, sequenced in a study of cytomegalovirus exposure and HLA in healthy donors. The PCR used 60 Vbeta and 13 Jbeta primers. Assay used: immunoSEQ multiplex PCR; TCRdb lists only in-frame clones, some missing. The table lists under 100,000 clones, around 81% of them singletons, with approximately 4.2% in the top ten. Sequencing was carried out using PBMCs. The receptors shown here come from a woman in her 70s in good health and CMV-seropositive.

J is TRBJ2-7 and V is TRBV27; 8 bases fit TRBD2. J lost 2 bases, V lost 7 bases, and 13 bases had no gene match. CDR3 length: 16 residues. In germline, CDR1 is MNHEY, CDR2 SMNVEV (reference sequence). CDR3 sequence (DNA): TGTGCCAGCAACCCGGGAGGGCCTATATACGCCTACGAGCAGTACTTC. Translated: CASNPGGPIYAYEQYF.

The CDR3 DNA sequence: TGTGCCAGCAGTTACGCCAGCTCCTACAATGAGCAGTTCTTC. This sequence encodes CASSYASSYNEQFF. The chain combines TRBV6-5 with TRBJ2-1; D is uncertain. Germline CDR1 and CDR2: MNHEY and SVGAGI. The CDR3 is 14 residues long. Trimming removed 2 bases at V and 0 bases at J, with 5 bases between.

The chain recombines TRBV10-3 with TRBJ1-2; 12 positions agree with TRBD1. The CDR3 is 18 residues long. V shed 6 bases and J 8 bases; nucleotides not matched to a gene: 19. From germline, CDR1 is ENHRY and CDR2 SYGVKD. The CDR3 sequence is CAISTLTGTGGRGDGYTF. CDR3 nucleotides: TGTGCCATCAGCACCTTGACCGGGACAGGGGGCCGGGGAGACGGCTACACCTTC.

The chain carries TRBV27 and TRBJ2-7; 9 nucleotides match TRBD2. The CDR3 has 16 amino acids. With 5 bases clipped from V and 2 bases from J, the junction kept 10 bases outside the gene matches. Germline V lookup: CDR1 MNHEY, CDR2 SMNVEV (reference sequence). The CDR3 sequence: CASSPPLTSGTYEQYF. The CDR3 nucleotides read TGTGCCAGCAGTCCTCCCTTGACTAGCGGCACCTACGAGCAGTACTTC.

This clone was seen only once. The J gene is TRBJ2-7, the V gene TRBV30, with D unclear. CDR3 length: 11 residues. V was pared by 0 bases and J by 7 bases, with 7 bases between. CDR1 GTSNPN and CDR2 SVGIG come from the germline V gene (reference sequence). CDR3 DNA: TGTGCCTGGAGTGTACCGGGTGAGCAGTACTTC. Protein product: CAWSVPGEQYF.

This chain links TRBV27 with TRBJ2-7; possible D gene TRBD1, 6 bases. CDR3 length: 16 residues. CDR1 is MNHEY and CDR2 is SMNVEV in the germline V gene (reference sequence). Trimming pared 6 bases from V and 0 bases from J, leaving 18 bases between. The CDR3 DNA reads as TGTGCCAGCAGGGGGGCCGGAGCGGCAAGCTCCTACGAGCAGTACTTC. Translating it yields CASRGAGAASSYEQYF.

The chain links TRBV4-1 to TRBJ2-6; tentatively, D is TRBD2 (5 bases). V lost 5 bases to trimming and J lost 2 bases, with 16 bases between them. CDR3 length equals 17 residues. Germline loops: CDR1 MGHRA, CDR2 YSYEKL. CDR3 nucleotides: TGCGCCAGCAGCTTCCCCTTGAGGAGGACTGGGGCCAACGTCCTGACTTTC. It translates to CASSFPLRRTGANVLTF.

CDR3 sequence reads: CASSPRGSEKLFF. In DNA form, the CDR3 reads TGTGCCAGCAGCCCCAGGGGTAGTGAAAAACTGTTTTTT. This rearrangement joins TRBV13 to TRBJ1-4, with D tentatively TRBD1 (6 bases). This CDR3 is 13 amino acids long. Germline assignment: CDR1 PRHDT and CDR2 FYEKMQ (reference sequence). V was clipped by 5 bases and J by 7 bases, with 11 bases between them.

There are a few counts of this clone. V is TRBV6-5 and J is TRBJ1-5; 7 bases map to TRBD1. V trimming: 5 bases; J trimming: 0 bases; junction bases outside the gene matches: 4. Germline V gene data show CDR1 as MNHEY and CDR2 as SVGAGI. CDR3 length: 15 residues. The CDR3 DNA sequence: TGTGCCAGCAGTGTCGACAGGGCTAGCAATCAGCCCCAGCATTTT. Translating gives CASSVDRASNQPQHF.

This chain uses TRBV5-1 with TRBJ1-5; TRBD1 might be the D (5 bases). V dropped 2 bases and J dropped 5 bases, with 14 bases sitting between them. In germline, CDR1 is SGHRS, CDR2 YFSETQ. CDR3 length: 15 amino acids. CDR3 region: CASSFGDAGHQPQHF. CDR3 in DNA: TGCGCCAGCAGCTTCGGAGATGCAGGGCATCAGCCCCAGCATTTT. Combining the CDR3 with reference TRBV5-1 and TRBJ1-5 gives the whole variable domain KAGVTQTPRYLIKTRGQQVTLSCSPISGHRSVSWYQQTPGQGLQFLFEYFSETQRNKGNFPGRFSGRQFSNSRSEMNVSTLELGDSALYLCASSFGDAGHQPQHFGDGTRLSIL.

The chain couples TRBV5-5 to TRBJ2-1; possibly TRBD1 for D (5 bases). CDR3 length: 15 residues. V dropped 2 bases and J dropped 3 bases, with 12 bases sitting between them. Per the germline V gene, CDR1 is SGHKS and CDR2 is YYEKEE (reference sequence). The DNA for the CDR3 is TGTGCCAGCAGCTTTCAGGGTCTAGTCTACAATGAGCAGTTCTTC. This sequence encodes CASSFQGLVYNEQFF.

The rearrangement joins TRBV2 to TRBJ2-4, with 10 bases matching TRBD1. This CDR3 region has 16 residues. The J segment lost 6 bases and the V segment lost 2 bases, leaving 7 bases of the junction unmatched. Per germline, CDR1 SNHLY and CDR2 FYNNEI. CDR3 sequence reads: CASSESGTGALNIQYF. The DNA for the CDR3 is TGTGCCAGCAGTGAATCGGGGACAGGGGCTCTAAACATTCAGTACTTC.

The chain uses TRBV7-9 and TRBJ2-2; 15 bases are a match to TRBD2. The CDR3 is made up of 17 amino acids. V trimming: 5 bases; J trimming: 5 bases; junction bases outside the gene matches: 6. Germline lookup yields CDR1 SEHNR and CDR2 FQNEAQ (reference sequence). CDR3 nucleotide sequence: TGTGCCAGCAGCCTTAGGACTAGCGGGAGGGAAACCGGGGAGCTGTTTTTT. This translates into CASSLRTSGRETGELFF. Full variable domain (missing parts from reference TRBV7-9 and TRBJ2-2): DTGVSQNPRHKITKRGQNVTFRCDPISEHNRLYWYRQTLGQGPEFLTYFQNEAQLEKSRLLSDRFSAERPKGSFSTLEIQRTEQGDSAMYLCASSLRTSGRETGELFFGEGSRLTVL.

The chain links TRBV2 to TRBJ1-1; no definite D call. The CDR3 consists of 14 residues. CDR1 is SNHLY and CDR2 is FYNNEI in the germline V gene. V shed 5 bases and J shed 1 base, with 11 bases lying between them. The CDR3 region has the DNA TGTGCCAGCAGTCCCCTAACCACGAACACTGAAGCTTTCTTT. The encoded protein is CASSPLTTNTEAFF.